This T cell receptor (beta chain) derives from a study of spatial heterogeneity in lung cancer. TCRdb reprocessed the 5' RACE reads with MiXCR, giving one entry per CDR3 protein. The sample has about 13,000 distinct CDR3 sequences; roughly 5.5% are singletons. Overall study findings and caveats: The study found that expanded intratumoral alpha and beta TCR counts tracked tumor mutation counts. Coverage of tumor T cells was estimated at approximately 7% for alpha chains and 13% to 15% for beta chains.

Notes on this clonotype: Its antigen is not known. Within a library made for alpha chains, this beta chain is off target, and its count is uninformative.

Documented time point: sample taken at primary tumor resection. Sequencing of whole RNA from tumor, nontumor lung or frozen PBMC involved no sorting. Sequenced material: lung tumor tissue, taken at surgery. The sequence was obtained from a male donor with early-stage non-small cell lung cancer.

CDR3 residues: CASSSTTGPETQYF. In nucleotides, the CDR3 is TGTGCCAGCAGCTCGACGACAGGGCCGGAGACCCAGTACTTC. The V gene is TRBV2, the J gene TRBJ2-5; 7 nucleotides align to TRBD1. The CDR3 contains 14 residues. Germline V gene data show CDR1 as SNHLY and CDR2 as FYNNEI. With V trimmed by 6 bases and J by 5 bases, 9 bases remained unmatched.